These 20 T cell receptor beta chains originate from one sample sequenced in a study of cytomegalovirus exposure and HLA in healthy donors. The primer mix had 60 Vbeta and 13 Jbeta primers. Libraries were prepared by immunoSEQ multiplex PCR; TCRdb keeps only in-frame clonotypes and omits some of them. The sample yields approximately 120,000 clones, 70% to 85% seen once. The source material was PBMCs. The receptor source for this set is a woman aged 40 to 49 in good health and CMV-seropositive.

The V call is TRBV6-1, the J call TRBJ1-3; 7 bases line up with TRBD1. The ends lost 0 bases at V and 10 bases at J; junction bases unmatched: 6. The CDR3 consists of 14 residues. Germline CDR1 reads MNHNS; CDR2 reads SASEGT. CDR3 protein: CASSEAGGPETIYF. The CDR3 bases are TGTGCCAGCAGTGAAGCAGGGGGCCCGGAAACCATATATTTT.

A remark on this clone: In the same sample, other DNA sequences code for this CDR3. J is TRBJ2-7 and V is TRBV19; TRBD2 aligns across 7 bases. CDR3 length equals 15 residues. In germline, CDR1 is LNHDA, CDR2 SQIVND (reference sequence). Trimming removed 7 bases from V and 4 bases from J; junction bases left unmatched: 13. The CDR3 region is CASTQVGGTSYEQYF. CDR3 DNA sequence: TGTGCCAGTACCCAGGTCGGGGGGACCTCTTACGAGCAGTACTTC.

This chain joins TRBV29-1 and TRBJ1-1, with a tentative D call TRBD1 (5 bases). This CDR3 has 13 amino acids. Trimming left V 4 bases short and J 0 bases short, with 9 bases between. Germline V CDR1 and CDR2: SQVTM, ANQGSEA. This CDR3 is CSVGGGMNTEAFF. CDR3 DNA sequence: TGCAGCGTTGGGGGGGGAATGAACACTGAAGCTTTCTTT.

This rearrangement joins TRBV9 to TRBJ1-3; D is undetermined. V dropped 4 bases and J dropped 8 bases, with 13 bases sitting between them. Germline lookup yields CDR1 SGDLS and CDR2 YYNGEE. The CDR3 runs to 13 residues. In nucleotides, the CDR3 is TGTGCCAGCAGCCCCGAAGGCCGGGACACCATATATTTT. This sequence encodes CASSPEGRDTIYF.

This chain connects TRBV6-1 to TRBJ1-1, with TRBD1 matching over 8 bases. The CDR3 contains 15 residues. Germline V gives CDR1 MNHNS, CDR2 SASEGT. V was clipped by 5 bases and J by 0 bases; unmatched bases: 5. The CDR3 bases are TGTGCCAGCAGTTCCACAGGGGGTATGAACACTGAAGCTTTCTTT. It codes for CASSSTGGMNTEAFF.

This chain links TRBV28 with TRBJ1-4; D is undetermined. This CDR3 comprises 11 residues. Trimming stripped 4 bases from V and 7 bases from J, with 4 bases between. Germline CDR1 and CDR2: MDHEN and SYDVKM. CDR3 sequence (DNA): TGTGCCAGCAGTTCGGGTGAAAAACTGTTTTTT. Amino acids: CASSSGEKLFF.

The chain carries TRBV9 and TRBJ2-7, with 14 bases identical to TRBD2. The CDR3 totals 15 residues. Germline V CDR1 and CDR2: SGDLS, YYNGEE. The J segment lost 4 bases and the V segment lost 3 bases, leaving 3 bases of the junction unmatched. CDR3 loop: CASSAGLAGVYEQYF. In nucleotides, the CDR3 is TGTGCCAGCAGCGCGGGACTAGCGGGAGTATACGAGCAGTACTTC.

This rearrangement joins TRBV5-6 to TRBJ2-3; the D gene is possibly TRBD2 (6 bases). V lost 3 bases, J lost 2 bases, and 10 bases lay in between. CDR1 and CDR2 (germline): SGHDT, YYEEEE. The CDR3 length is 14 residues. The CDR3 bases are TGTGCCAGCAGCTCCGGACTATTCACAGATACGCAGTATTTT. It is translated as CASSSGLFTDTQYF.

CDR3 coding DNA: TGTGCCAGCACCGACAGGGGCAATTCACCCCTCCACTTT. As protein: CASTDRGNSPLHF. The rearrangement uses TRBV6-5 and TRBJ1-6, with TRBD1 matching 8 bases. The CDR3 totals 13 residues. The germline V gene has CDR1 MNHEY and CDR2 SVGAGI. With V trimmed by 7 bases and J by 7 bases, 3 bases remained unmatched.

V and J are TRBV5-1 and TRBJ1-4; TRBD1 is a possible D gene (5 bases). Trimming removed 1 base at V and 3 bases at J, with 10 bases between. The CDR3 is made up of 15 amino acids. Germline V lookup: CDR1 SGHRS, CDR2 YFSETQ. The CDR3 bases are TGCGCCAGCAGCTTGAGGACAACCCCTAATGAAAAACTGTTTTTT. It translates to CASSLRTTPNEKLFF.

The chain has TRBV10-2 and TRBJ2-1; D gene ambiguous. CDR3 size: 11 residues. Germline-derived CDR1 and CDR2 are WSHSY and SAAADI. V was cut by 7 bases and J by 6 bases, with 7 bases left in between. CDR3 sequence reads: CASTNGNEQFF. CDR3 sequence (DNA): TGCGCCAGCACTAACGGCAATGAGCAGTTCTTC.

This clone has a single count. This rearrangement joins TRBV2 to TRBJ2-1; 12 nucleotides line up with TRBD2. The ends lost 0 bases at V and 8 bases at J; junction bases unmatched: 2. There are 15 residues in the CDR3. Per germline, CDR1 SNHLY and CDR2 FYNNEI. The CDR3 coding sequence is TGTGCCAGCAGTGAAGCGGCTAGCGGGAGGGATGAGCAGTTCTTC. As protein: CASSEAASGRDEQFF.

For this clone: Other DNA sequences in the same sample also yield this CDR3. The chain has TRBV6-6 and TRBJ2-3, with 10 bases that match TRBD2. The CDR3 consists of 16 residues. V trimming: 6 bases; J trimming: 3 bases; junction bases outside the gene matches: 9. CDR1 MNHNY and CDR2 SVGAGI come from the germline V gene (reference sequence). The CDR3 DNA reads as TGTGCCAGCAGCCTTGGGCTAGCGGGAGCAACAGATACGCAGTATTTT. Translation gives CASSLGLAGATDTQYF.

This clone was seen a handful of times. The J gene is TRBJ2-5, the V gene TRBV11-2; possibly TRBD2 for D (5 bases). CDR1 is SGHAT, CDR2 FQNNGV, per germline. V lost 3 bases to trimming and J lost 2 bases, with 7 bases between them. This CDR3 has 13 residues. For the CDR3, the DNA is TGTGCCAGCAGCTTCTCGGGGCAAGAGACCCAGTACTTC. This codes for CASSFSGQETQYF. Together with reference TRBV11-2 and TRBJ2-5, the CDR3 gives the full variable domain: EAGVAQSPRYKIIEKRQSVAFWCNPISGHATLYWYQQILGQGPKLLIQFQNNGVVDDSQLPKDRFSAERLKGVDSTLKIQPAKLEDSAVYLCASSFSGQETQYFGPGTRLLVL.

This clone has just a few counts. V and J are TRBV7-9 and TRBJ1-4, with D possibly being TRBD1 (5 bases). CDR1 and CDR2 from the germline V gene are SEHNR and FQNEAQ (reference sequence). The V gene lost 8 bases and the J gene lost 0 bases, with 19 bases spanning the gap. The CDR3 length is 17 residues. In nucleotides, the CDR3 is TGTGCCAGCTTTGGCGCGAGACAGAGTACAACTAATGAAAAACTGTTTTTT. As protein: CASFGARQSTTNEKLFF.

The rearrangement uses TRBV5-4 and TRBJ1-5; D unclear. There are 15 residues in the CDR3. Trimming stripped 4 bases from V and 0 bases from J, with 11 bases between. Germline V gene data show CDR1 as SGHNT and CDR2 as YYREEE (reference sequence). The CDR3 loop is CASSQKADSNQPQHF. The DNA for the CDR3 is TGTGCCAGCAGCCAAAAGGCGGATAGCAATCAGCCCCAGCATTTT. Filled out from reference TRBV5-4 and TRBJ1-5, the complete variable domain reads ETGVTQSPTHLIKTRGQQVTLRCSSQSGHNTVSWYQQALGQGPQFIFQYYREEENGRGNFPPRFSGLQFPNYSSELNVNALELDDSALYLCASSQKADSNQPQHFGDGTRLSIL.

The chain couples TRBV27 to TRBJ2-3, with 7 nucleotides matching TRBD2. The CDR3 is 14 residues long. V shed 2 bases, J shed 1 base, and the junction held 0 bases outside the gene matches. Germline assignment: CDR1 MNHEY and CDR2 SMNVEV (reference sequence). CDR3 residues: CASSLGGGTDTQYF. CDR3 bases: TGTGCCAGCAGTTTAGGGGGGGGCACAGATACGCAGTATTTT.

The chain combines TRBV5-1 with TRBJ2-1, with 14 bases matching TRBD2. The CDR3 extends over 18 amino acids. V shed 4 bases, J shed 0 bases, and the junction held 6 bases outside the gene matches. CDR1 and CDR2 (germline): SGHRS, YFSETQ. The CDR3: CASSRGLAGGSSYNEQFF. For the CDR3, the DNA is TGCGCCAGCAGCCGCGGACTAGCGGGAGGAAGCTCCTACAATGAGCAGTTCTTC.

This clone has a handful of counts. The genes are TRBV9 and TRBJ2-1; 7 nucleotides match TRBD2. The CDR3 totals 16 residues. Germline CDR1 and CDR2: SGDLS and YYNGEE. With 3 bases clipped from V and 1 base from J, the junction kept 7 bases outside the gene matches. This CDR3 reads CASSGATSESYNEQFF. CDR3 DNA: TGTGCCAGCAGCGGGGCAACTAGCGAGTCCTACAATGAGCAGTTCTTC.

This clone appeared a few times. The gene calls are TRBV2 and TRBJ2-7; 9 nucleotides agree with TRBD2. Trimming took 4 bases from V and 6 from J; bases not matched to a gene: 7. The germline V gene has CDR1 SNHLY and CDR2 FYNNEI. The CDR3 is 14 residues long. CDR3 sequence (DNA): TGTGCCAGCAGTGGGGGGCTAGCGGGACCCGAGCAGTACTTC. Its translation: CASSGGLAGPEQYF. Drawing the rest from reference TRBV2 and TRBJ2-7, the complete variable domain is EPEVTQTPSHQVTQMGQEVILRCVPISNHLYFYWYRQILGQKVEFLVSFYNNEISEKSEIFDDQFSVERPDGSNFTLKIRSTKLEDSAMYFCASSGGLAGPEQYFGPGTRLTVT.